The clone carrying this T cell receptor beta chain was picked up a small number of times. The entry originates in a study of blood T cell repertoires in COVID-19. For the study at large: There were acute and convalescent COVID-19 samples, and they came from the United States, Italy and Spain.

Per the authors' pipeline: Nucleated cell number was recorded as an estimate derived from reference gene primer amplification. TCRdb's copy holds only in-frame clones and misses some; the assay was immunoSEQ multiplex PCR. The V and J calls and clone size were taken over from that table, and D and trimming were inferred from the DNA. The sample lists about 400,000 clones, 80% to 90% occurring once. Self-reported history from a screening survey and questionnaire set each donor's cohort. The specimen sequenced was PBMCs or T cells enriched from blood (not recorded which). The sequence was collected from a woman aged 45-60 years who had recovered from COVID-19.

The CDR3 DNA sequence: TGTGCCAGCAGCTTAGGTAGGGGGCTTTCGTCTGGAAACACCATATATTTT. Encoded protein: CASSLGRGLSSGNTIYF. The gene calls are TRBV13 and TRBJ1-3; 7 bases map to TRBD1. The V gene end was trimmed by 0 bases and the J gene end by 1 base; junction bases not matched to a gene: 6. CDR1 is PRHDT and CDR2 is FYEKMQ in the germline V gene (reference sequence). The CDR3 runs to 17 residues.